Presented here are 14 T cell receptor beta chains from one specimen sequenced in a study of long-term antiretroviral therapy in people with HIV. Version v3.0 of the immunoSEQ assay ran at survey level. Assay used: immunoSEQ multiplex PCR; TCRdb lists only in-frame clones, some missing. The sample has some 13,000 clones; about 80% are singletons. Sequenced here: unsorted PBMCs, sampled around 8 years after starting antiretroviral therapy. All receptors derive from a man aged 50-60 years with HIV.

The DNA of the CDR3 is TGTGCCAGCAGCCTACAGGGAACAGGCTTCTACGAGCAGTACTTC. This codes for CASSLQGTGFYEQYF. The genes are TRBV27 and TRBJ2-7; maybe TRBD1 (6 bases). Deletions cut 6 bases from V and 3 bases from J, with 18 bases between. CDR1 is MNHEY, CDR2 SMNVEV, per germline (reference sequence). CDR3 size: 15 residues.

The chain has TRBV11-3 and TRBJ2-5, with TRBD1 as a possible D gene (6 bases). Deletions cut 6 bases from V and 2 bases from J, with 10 bases between. Germline V CDR1 and CDR2: SGHNT, YENEEA. The CDR3 contains 13 residues. CDR3 in amino acids: CASRGGPQETQYF. For the CDR3, the DNA is TGTGCCAGCAGAGGGGGTCCACAAGAGACCCAGTACTTC.

The J gene is TRBJ1-1, the V gene TRBV11-2, with TRBD1 matching 7 bases. V lost 4 bases and J lost 1; bases outside the gene matches: 3. This CDR3 has 14 residues. Germline V gene sequence: CDR1 SGHAT, CDR2 FQNNGV. The CDR3 nucleotides read TGTGCCAGCAGCTCCTACAGGGGGAACACTGAAGCTTTCTTT. Its translation: CASSSYRGNTEAFF.

The V gene is TRBV7-9, the J gene TRBJ1-4; TRBD1 aligns across 10 bases. Germline V gene lookup returns CDR1 SEHNR and CDR2 FQNEAQ (reference sequence). The CDR3 has 19 amino acids. The V segment lost 3 bases and the J segment 0 bases; nucleotides outside the gene matches: 10. CDR3 amino acids: CASSFPGTGDFATNEKLFF. The CDR3 nucleotides are TGTGCCAGCAGCTTTCCCGGGACAGGGGACTTTGCAACTAATGAAAAACTGTTTTTT.

The chain links TRBV5-6 to TRBJ2-5; 7 bases map to TRBD1. Per the germline V gene, CDR1 is SGHDT and CDR2 is YYEEEE. This CDR3 region has 16 residues. The J segment lost 2 bases and the V segment lost 4 bases, leaving 11 bases of the junction unmatched. In nucleotides, the CDR3 is TGTGCCAGCAGCCTAGGACAGGAAAGGGTACAAGAGACCCAGTACTTC. It yields the protein CASSLGQERVQETQYF.

The rearrangement joins TRBV2 to TRBJ2-7; D perhaps matches TRBD1 (6 bases). Germline loops: CDR1 SNHLY, CDR2 FYNNEI. Trimming shortened V by 6 bases and J by 3 bases, and 21 bases separated the two germline ends. The CDR3 consists of 16 residues. CDR3 residues: CASSDLFTGLDYEQYF. CDR3 sequence (DNA): TGTGCCAGCAGCGACCTATTCACAGGGCTGGACTACGAGCAGTACTTC.

The chain is built from TRBV5-4 and TRBJ2-3; TRBD1 is a possible D gene (6 bases). Germline CDR1 and CDR2: SGHNT and YYREEE (reference sequence). Between the trimmed V and J ends, which lost 4 bases and 11 bases, there was a span of 11 bases. The CDR3 is made up of 11 amino acids. For the CDR3, the DNA is TGTGCCAGCAGCCGGGACATGGAGCAGTATTTT. It encodes CASSRDMEQYF.

The chain joins TRBV27 to TRBJ1-2; TRBD1 matches 8 bases. The CDR3 runs to 15 residues. Germline values: CDR1 MNHEY, CDR2 SMNVEV (reference sequence). The V gene end was trimmed by 4 bases and the J gene end by 3 bases; junction bases not matched to a gene: 7. The CDR3 bases are TGTGCCAGCAGTTCTTTACAGGGGGAGGACTATGGCTACACCTTC. Amino acids: CASSSLQGEDYGYTF.

A note on this clone: One end of the junction varies from germline; a read error may be responsible. The rearrangement uses TRBV4-1 and TRBJ2-2; 9 bases align to TRBD2. The CDR3 loop spans 14 amino acids. Per the germline V gene, CDR1 is MGHRA and CDR2 is YSYEKL. CDR3 residues: CASTQAGGTGELFF. In nucleotides, the CDR3 is TGCGCCAGCACCCAAGCGGGGGGCACCGGGGAGCTGTTTTTT.

This rearrangement joins TRBV7-8 to TRBJ2-7; D is ambiguous. V was shortened by 5 bases and J by 6 bases, with 17 bases between the two germline ends. Germline-derived CDR1 and CDR2 are SGHVS and FQNEAQ. The CDR3 runs to 14 residues. The DNA of the CDR3 is TGTGCCAGCAGCCCACTCCCGGCCAGCCGCGAGCAGTACTTC. Translation: CASSPLPASREQYF.

This chain's CDR3 is CASSLGWNTEAFF. CDR3 sequence (DNA): TGTGCCAGCAGCTTAGGCTGGAACACTGAAGCTTTCTTT. The chain links TRBV7-4 to TRBJ1-1; D unclear. The CDR3 covers 13 residues. The germline V and J ends were trimmed by 1 base and 1 base, with 4 bases remaining between them. Germline CDR1 is SGHVT and CDR2 is SQSDAQ. Together with reference TRBV7-4 and TRBJ1-1, the CDR3 gives the full variable domain: GAGVSQSPRYKVAKRGRDVALRCDSISGHVTLYWYRQTLGQGSEVLTYSQSDAQRDKSGRPSGRFSAERPERSVSTLKIQRTEQGDSAVYLCASSLGWNTEAFFGQGTRLTVV.

The chain couples TRBV27 to TRBJ1-5, with no clear D. Germline CDR1 reads MNHEY; CDR2 reads SMNVEV (reference sequence). CDR3 length equals 13 residues. The V and J ends lost 1 base and 3 bases respectively, with 4 bases between them. CDR3: CASSLFFNQPQHF. The CDR3 DNA reads as TGTGCCAGCAGTTTATTCTTCAATCAGCCCCAGCATTTT.

This chain links TRBV27 with TRBJ2-1, with TRBD1 as a possible D gene (6 bases). V was shortened by 0 bases and J by 4 bases, with 13 bases between the two germline ends. The CDR3 totals 16 residues. Germline-derived CDR1 and CDR2 are MNHEY and SMNVEV (reference sequence). The CDR3 is CASSLSRGTFYNEQFF. The CDR3 nucleotides are TGTGCCAGCAGTTTATCTCGTGGGACATTTTACAATGAGCAGTTCTTC.

The chain recombines TRBV12-2 with TRBJ1-2; TRBD1, the table's D call, lacks a check against the DNA. TRBV12-2 is reported as a pseudogene. CDR3 length equals 13 residues. The CDR3 nucleotides are TGTGCAAGTCGTCAGGGGGCGAACTATGGCTACACCTTC. Protein sequence: CASRQGANYGYTF.